The rows below give T cell receptor beta chains drawn from one sample of a study of T cell responses to AZD1222 COVID-19 vaccine. Method: immunoSEQ multiplex PCR; TCRdb's copy keeps in-frame clones and lacks some. The sample consists of about 120,000 clones, about 86% of them appearing once. The sequenced sample was peripheral blood, obtained on day 0 of AZD1222 vaccination. The source of these receptors is an adult in good health. CDR3s include the opening cysteine and the closing phenylalanine or tryptophan. A D gene is named only where the DNA matches it firmly. The size entry is marked missing in some rows and otherwise reads once, few, many or a size class.

d_gene: -; len: 13; abundance: -; v_gene: TRBV5-1; j_gene: TRBJ2-5; CDR3aa: CASSFGQGETQYF; CDR3nt: TGCGCCAGCAGCTTCGGCCAAGGGGAGACCCAGTACTTC
d_gene: -; len: 14; abundance: few; v_gene: TRBV5-6; j_gene: TRBJ2-7; CDR3aa: CASSPARLAIEQYF; CDR3nt: TGTGCCAGCAGCCCAGCTAGGCTAGCGATCGAGCAGTACTTC
d_gene: -; len: 14; abundance: -; v_gene: TRBV19; j_gene: TRBJ2-7; CDR3aa: CACPRDSKAGEQYF; CDR3nt: TGTGCCTGTCCCCGGGACTCCAAGGCAGGCGAGCAGTACTTC
d_gene: TRBD1; len: 14; abundance: -; v_gene: TRBV19; j_gene: TRBJ1-5; CDR3aa: CASSIKTGESPQHF; CDR3nt: TGTGCCAGTAGTATAAAAACAGGGGAGTCACCCCAGCATTTT
d_gene: TRBD1; len: 13; abundance: -; v_gene: TRBV6-2/TRBV6-3; j_gene: TRBJ2-4; CDR3aa: CASSWDSKNIQYF; CDR3nt: TGTGCCAGCAGTTGGGACAGCAAAAACATTCAGTACTTC
d_gene: -; len: 15; abundance: -; v_gene: TRBV5-1; j_gene: TRBJ2-5; CDR3aa: CASSLVGARQETQYF; CDR3nt: TGCGCCAGCAGCTTGGTAGGGGCGAGACAAGAGACCCAGTACTTC
d_gene: TRBD1; len: 13; abundance: -; v_gene: TRBV10-1; j_gene: TRBJ1-5; CDR3aa: CASPRTGHQPQHF; CDR3nt: TGCGCCAGCCCTCGGACAGGGCATCAGCCCCAGCATTTT
d_gene: -; len: 16; abundance: -; v_gene: TRBV6-2/TRBV6-3; j_gene: TRBJ2-2; CDR3aa: CASSYPFSGNTGELFF; CDR3nt: TGTGCCAGCAGTTACCCTTTTTCAGGGAACACCGGGGAGCTGTTTTTT
d_gene: -; len: 13; abundance: -; v_gene: TRBV30; j_gene: TRBJ1-1; CDR3aa: CAWSEGGRTEAFF; CDR3nt: TGTGCCTGGAGTGAGGGGGGGAGGACTGAAGCTTTCTTT
d_gene: -; len: 12; abundance: -; v_gene: TRBV11-2; j_gene: TRBJ1-6; CDR3aa: CASSLKSSPLHF; CDR3nt: TGTGCCAGCAGCTTAAAGAGTTCACCCCTCCACTTT
d_gene: -; len: 13; abundance: once; v_gene: TRBV28; j_gene: TRBJ1-1; CDR3aa: CASSPADRLGAFF; CDR3nt: TGTGCCAGCAGCCCTGCTGACCGGCTGGGAGCTTTCTTT
d_gene: -; len: 13; abundance: -; v_gene: TRBV7-9; j_gene: TRBJ1-4; CDR3aa: CASSAEPREKLFF; CDR3nt: TGTGCCAGCAGCGCCGAGCCCCGGGAAAAACTGTTTTTT
d_gene: TRBD1; len: 14; abundance: once; v_gene: TRBV6-2/TRBV6-3; j_gene: TRBJ1-2; CDR3aa: CASSSDRAGDGYTF; CDR3nt: TGTGCCAGCAGTTCGGACAGGGCGGGAGATGGCTACACCTTC
d_gene: -; len: 8; abundance: -; v_gene: TRBV20-1; j_gene: TRBJ2-7; CDR3aa: CSVSEQYF; CDR3nt: TGCAGTGTGAGCGAGCAGTACTTC
d_gene: TRBD2; len: 15; abundance: -; v_gene: TRBV19; j_gene: TRBJ2-3; CDR3aa: CASSSASGATDTQYF; CDR3nt: TGTGCCAGTAGTTCGGCTAGCGGAGCCACAGATACGCAGTATTTT
d_gene: TRBD2; len: 16; abundance: -; v_gene: TRBV2; j_gene: TRBJ2-5; CDR3aa: CASGPVGLAVRETQYF; CDR3nt: TGTGCCAGTGGACCGGTGGGACTAGCGGTAAGAGAGACCCAGTACTTC
d_gene: -; len: 12; abundance: -; v_gene: TRBV28; j_gene: TRBJ2-1; CDR3aa: CASSVRDNEQFF; CDR3nt: TGTGCCAGCAGTGTCAGGGACAATGAGCAGTTCTTC
d_gene: -; len: 18; abundance: few; v_gene: TRBV3-1/TRBV3-2; j_gene: TRBJ1-3; CDR3aa: CASKGDYQGRPSGNTIYF; CDR3nt: TGTGCCAGCAAAGGGGATTACCAGGGGCGCCCCTCTGGAAACACCATATATTTT
d_gene: -; len: 14; abundance: -; v_gene: TRBV20-1; j_gene: TRBJ2-5; CDR3aa: CSASRLQGKETQYF; CDR3nt: TGCAGTGCTAGTCGGCTACAAGGCAAAGAGACCCAGTACTTC
d_gene: -; len: 16; abundance: -; v_gene: TRBV28; j_gene: TRBJ1-2; CDR3aa: CASSLPTGNYNYGYTF; CDR3nt: TGTGCCAGCAGCCTCCCCACAGGGAACTATAACTATGGCTACACCTTC
d_gene: -; len: 14; abundance: -; v_gene: TRBV6-5; j_gene: TRBJ1-1; CDR3aa: CASSLGRMNTEAFF; CDR3nt: TGTGCCAGCAGCCTCGGACGGATGAACACTGAAGCTTTCTTT
d_gene: -; len: 14; abundance: -; v_gene: TRBV28; j_gene: TRBJ1-6; CDR3aa: CASSSVAVNSPLHF; CDR3nt: TGTGCCAGCAGCTCAGTGGCCGTCAATTCACCCCTCCACTTT
d_gene: -; len: 15; abundance: -; v_gene: TRBV5-1; j_gene: TRBJ1-5; CDR3aa: CASRRAPSSNQPQHF; CDR3nt: TGCGCCAGCAGGCGGGCGCCATCGAGCAATCAGCCCCAGCATTTT
d_gene: -; len: 16; abundance: -; v_gene: TRBV7-9; j_gene: TRBJ2-5; CDR3aa: CASSLGGALPGETQYF; CDR3nt: TGTGCCAGCAGCTTAGGGGGGGCCCTTCCCGGAGAGACCCAGTACTTC
d_gene: TRBD1; len: 14; abundance: -; v_gene: TRBV5-1; j_gene: TRBJ2-1; CDR3aa: CASSVATGANEQFF; CDR3nt: TGCGCCAGCAGCGTAGCGACAGGGGCGAATGAGCAGTTCTTC
d_gene: -; len: 16; abundance: -; v_gene: TRBV10-3; j_gene: TRBJ2-2; CDR3aa: CAISEGWDTLTGELFF; CDR3nt: TGTGCCATCAGTGAGGGGTGGGACACTCTCACCGGGGAGCTGTTTTTT
d_gene: -; len: 18; abundance: -; v_gene: TRBV28; j_gene: TRBJ1-2; CDR3aa: CASTSGVRAEGRYYGYTF; CDR3nt: TGTGCCAGCACCTCGGGGGTTCGGGCTGAGGGGAGATACTATGGCTACACCTTC
d_gene: -; len: 16; abundance: -; v_gene: TRBV5-6; j_gene: TRBJ1-3; CDR3aa: CASSYTGTPGENTIYF; CDR3nt: TGTGCCAGCAGCTATACGGGGACGCCTGGGGAGAACACCATATATTTT
d_gene: -; len: 11; abundance: -; v_gene: TRBV7-9; j_gene: TRBJ2-7; CDR3aa: CASSFSYEQYF; CDR3nt: TGTGCCAGCAGCTTTTCTTACGAGCAGTACTTC
d_gene: TRBD2; len: 15; abundance: -; v_gene: TRBV15; j_gene: TRBJ2-1; CDR3aa: CATSREGLAVREQFF; CDR3nt: TGTGCCACCAGCAGAGAAGGCCTAGCGGTTCGGGAGCAGTTCTTC
d_gene: TRBD2; len: 13; abundance: -; v_gene: TRBV2; j_gene: TRBJ2-1; CDR3aa: CASRSSGTEWQFF; CDR3nt: TGTGCCAGCAGATCTAGCGGGACGGAGTGGCAGTTCTTC